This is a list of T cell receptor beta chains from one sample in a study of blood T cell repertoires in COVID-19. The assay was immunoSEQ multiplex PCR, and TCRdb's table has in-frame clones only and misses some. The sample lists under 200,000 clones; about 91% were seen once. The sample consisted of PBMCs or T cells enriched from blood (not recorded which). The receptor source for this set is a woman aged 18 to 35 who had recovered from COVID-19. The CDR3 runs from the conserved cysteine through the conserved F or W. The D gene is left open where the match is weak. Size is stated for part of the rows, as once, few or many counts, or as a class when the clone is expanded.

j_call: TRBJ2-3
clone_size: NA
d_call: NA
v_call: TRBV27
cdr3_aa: CASSFHTATDTQYF
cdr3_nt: TGTGCCAGCAGTTTTCATACAGCCACAGATACGCAGTATTTT

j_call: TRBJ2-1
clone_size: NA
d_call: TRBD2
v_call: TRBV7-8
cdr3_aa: CASRDSGTTYNEQFF
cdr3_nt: TGTGCCAGCAGGGACTCCGGGACTACCTACAATGAGCAGTTCTTC

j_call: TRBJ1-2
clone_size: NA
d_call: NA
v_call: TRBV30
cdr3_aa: CAWTQDLTNYGYTF
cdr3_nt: TGTGCCTGGACACAGGACCTCACTAACTATGGCTACACCTTC

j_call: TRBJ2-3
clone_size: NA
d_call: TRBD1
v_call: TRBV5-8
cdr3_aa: CASSLTGAGTDTQYF
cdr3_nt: TGTGCCAGCAGCTTAACAGGGGCTGGCACAGATACGCAGTATTTT

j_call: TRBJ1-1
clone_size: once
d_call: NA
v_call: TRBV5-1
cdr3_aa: CASSPAGGGNTEAFF
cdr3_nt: TGCGCCAGCAGCCCCGCCGGGGGGGGGAACACTGAAGCTTTCTTT

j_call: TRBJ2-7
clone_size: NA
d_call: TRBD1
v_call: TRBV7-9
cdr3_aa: CASSPRDRADEQYF
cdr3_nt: TGTGCCAGCAGCCCCCGGGACAGGGCGGACGAGCAGTACTTC

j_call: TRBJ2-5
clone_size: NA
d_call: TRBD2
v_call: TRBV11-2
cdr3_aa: CASSLSGGYQETQYF
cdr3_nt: TGTGCCAGCAGCTTATCGGGGGGTTATCAAGAGACCCAGTACTTC

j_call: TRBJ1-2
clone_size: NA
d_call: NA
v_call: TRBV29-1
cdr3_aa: CSVTKTGITMVGGYTF
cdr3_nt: TGCAGCGTGACTAAGACCGGGATTACGATGGTCGGTGGCTACACCTTC

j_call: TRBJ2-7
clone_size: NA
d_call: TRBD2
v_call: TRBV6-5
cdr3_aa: CASSYGAGESYEQYF
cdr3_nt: TGTGCCAGCAGTTACGGAGCGGGAGAGTCCTACGAGCAGTACTTC

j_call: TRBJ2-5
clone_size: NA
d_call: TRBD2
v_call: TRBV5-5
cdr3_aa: CASSLAPLTSGSTRGAQYF
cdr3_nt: TGTGCCAGCAGCTTGGCCCCCCTAACTAGCGGTTCTACCCGAGGGGCCCAGTACTTC

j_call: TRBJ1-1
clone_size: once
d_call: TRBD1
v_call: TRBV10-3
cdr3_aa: CAISPRTGARTEAFF
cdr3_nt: TGTGCCATCAGTCCCCGGACAGGGGCGAGGACTGAAGCTTTCTTT

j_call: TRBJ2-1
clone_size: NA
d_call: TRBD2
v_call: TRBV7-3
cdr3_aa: CASSLAGVPDEQFF
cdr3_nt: TGTGCCAGCAGCTTAGCGGGAGTACCGGATGAGCAGTTCTTC

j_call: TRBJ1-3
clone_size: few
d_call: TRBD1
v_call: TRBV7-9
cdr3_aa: CASSFGQGRSGNTIYF
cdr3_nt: TGTGCCAGCAGCTTCGGACAGGGGCGCTCTGGAAACACCATATATTTT

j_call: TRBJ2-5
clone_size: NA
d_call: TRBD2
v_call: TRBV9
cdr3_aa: CASSLGLAGVLQETQYF
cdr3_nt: TGTGCCAGCAGCCTGGGACTAGCGGGCGTACTTCAAGAGACCCAGTACTTC

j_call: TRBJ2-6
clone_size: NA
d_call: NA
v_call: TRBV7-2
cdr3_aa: CASSYSSGANVLTF
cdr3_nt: TGTGCCAGCAGCTACAGCTCTGGGGCCAACGTCCTGACTTTC

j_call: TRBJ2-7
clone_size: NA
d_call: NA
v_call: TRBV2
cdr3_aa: CASTSTPGDTNYEQYF
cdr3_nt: TGTGCCAGCACCTCCACACCCGGGGACACCAACTACGAGCAGTACTTC

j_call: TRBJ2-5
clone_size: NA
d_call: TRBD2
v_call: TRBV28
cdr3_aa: CASSSPWGRVETQYF
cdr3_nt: TGTGCCAGCAGTTCTCCTTGGGGGAGGGTAGAGACCCAGTACTTC

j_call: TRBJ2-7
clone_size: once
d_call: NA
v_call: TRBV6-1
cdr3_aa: CASSEGPAYEQYF
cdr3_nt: TGTGCCAGCAGTGAGGGGCCTGCCTACGAGCAGTACTTC

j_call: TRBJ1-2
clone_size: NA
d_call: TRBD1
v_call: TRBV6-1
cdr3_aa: CASNLGQPYNYGYTF
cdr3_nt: TGTGCCAGCAACCTGGGACAGCCTTATAACTATGGCTACACCTTC

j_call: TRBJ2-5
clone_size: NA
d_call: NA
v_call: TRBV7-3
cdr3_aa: CASSLRRQEGKETQYF
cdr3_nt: TGTGCCAGCAGCTTGCGAAGGCAAGAGGGAAAAGAGACCCAGTACTTC

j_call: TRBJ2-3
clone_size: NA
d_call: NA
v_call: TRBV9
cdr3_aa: CASSVVAGSTDTQYF
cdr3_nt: TGTGCCAGCAGCGTAGTTGCGGGGAGCACAGATACGCAGTATTTT

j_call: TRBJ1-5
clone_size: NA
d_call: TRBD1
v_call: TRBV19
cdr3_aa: CASSLRDRGKPQHF
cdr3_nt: TGTGCCAGTAGTCTCCGGGACAGGGGCAAACCCCAGCATTTT

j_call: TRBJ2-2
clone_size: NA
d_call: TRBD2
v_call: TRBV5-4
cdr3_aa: CASSSGLAGATGELFF
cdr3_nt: TGTGCCAGCAGCTCGGGACTAGCGGGCGCTACCGGGGAGCTGTTTTTT